The 21 T cell receptor beta chains presented below share a single source sample, sequenced in a study of cytomegalovirus exposure and HLA in healthy donors. The PCR employed 60 Vbeta primers together with 13 Jbeta primers. Sequencing was performed with immunoSEQ multiplex PCR; in TCRdb, only in-frame clones are kept and a portion is missing. The table lists approximately 77,000 clones, roughly 80% of them singletons, with 7% to 8.5% in the top ten. Sequencing was done on a sample of PBMCs. These receptors all stem from a woman between 35 and 50 years old in good health and CMV-seronegative.

The chain joins TRBV5-1 to TRBJ1-5, with D possibly being TRBD1 (5 bases). Trimming pared 0 bases from V and 13 bases from J, leaving 11 bases between. CDR1 is SGHRS, CDR2 YFSETQ, per germline. The CDR3 loop spans 12 amino acids. CDR3 in amino acids: CASSLGAGFQHF. The CDR3 DNA is TGCGCCAGCAGCTTGGGTGCAGGGTTTCAGCATTTT.

This rearrangement joins TRBV19 to TRBJ2-7; possibly TRBD2 for D (6 bases). Trimming took 3 bases from V and 0 from J, leaving 12 bases between them. This CDR3 contains 15 residues. Germline loops: CDR1 LNHDA, CDR2 SQIVND (reference sequence). The chain's CDR3 is CASSIADGSSYEQYF. CDR3 nucleotide sequence: TGTGCCAGTAGTATCGCCGACGGGAGCTCCTACGAGCAGTACTTC.

The rearrangement joins TRBV11-2 to TRBJ2-7, with D tentatively TRBD1 (6 bases). In germline, CDR1 is SGHAT, CDR2 FQNNGV. The CDR3 consists of 12 residues. The V gene lost 5 bases and the J gene lost 11 bases, with 16 bases spanning the gap. CDR3 sequence reads: CASSPRYRVEYF. CDR3 in DNA: TGTGCCAGCAGCCCCCGCTACAGGGTGGAGTACTTC.

This clone was seen a few times. The chain couples TRBV6-4 to TRBJ2-1; D is uncertain. Trimming removed 0 bases at V and 9 bases at J, with 9 bases between. The CDR3 is 13 amino acids. Germline V gene lookup returns CDR1 MRHNA and CDR2 SNTAGT. The CDR3 DNA reads TGTGCCAGCAGTGACTCGAGTAATGGTGAGCAGTTCTTC. Translation gives CASSDSSNGEQFF.

The genes are TRBV28 and TRBJ2-1; TRBD2 matches at 9 bases. The junction had 1 base not matched to a gene; V was cut back by 1 base and J by 0 bases. Germline V gene data show CDR1 as MDHEN and CDR2 as SYDVKM. CDR3 length: 16 amino acids. The CDR3 region is CASSLYSGSSYNEQFF. DNA for the CDR3: TGTGCCAGCAGTTTATATAGCGGGAGCTCCTACAATGAGCAGTTCTTC.

The chain combines TRBV2 with TRBJ2-1; weak D call: TRBD2 (6 bases). CDR1 and CDR2 from the germline V gene are SNHLY and FYNNEI. The V end lost 5 bases, the J end lost 9 bases, and 14 bases lay between the germline ends. The CDR3 is 13 amino acids. The CDR3, as DNA: TGTGCCAGCAGTCGGGAGTTCACAAGTGAGCAGTTCTTC. Translating it yields CASSREFTSEQFF.

The rearrangement joins TRBV27 to TRBJ1-1, with TRBD1 identical over 9 bases. Germline loops: CDR1 MNHEY, CDR2 SMNVEV (reference sequence). This CDR3 contains 15 residues. The ends lost 6 bases at V and 3 bases at J; junction bases unmatched: 8. CDR3 in DNA: TGTGCCAGCAGCCTTGGGACAGGGAGGTACACTGAAGCTTTCTTT. Translating it yields CASSLGTGRYTEAFF.

The chain links TRBV29-1 to TRBJ2-3, with 8 bases that match TRBD2. Germline CDR1 and CDR2: SQVTM and ANQGSEA. Trimming at V came to 3 bases and at J to 3 bases, leaving 2 bases not matched to a gene. The CDR3 length is 13 residues. CDR3 nucleotides: TGCAGCGTTGAGGCGGGGGGAACAGATACGCAGTATTTT. This sequence encodes CSVEAGGTDTQYF.

The chain employs TRBV27 and TRBJ2-7, with no clear D. The germline gives CDR1 MNHEY, CDR2 SMNVEV (reference sequence). CDR3 length equals 13 residues. Trimming left V 6 bases short and J 3 bases short, with 12 bases between. CDR3 DNA sequence: TGTGCCAGCAGCCCGAGCAATTTCTACGAGCAGTACTTC. Translated: CASSPSNFYEQYF.

This clone was seen only a few times. This sequence joins TRBV6-5 and TRBJ2-7; D might be TRBD1 (5 bases). Germline assignment: CDR1 MNHEY and CDR2 SVGAGI. The V and J ends lost 10 bases and 0 bases respectively, with 10 bases between them. This CDR3 is built from 12 residues. The CDR3 DNA follows: TGTGCCACTAGTGGGGCCTCCTACGAGCAGTACTTC. Protein product: CATSGASYEQYF.

This chain joins TRBV9 and TRBJ2-2; 8 positions match TRBD1. The germline V gene encodes CDR1 SGDLS and CDR2 YYNGEE. The CDR3 sequence is 14 residues long. The V segment lost 0 bases and the J segment 7 bases; nucleotides outside the gene matches: 2. The DNA of the CDR3 is TGTGCCAGCAGCGTAGGGGACAGGTTCGGGGAGCTGTTTTTT. Translating it yields CASSVGDRFGELFF. The full variable domain, its missing parts supplied by reference TRBV9 and TRBJ2-2, is DSGVTQTPKHLITATGQRVTLRCSPRSGDLSVYWYQQSLDQGLQFLIQYYNGEERAKGNILERFSAQQFPDLHSELNLSSLELGDSALYFCASSVGDRFGELFFGEGSRLTVL.

This clone was seen more than once but under ten times. V usage is TRBV7-6 and J usage is TRBJ2-7; 7 bases are shared with TRBD1. The V gene's germline CDR1 is SGHVS and CDR2 FNYEAQ. V shed 4 bases and J 3 bases; nucleotides not matched to a gene: 3. The CDR3 covers 13 residues. DNA of the CDR3: TGTGCCAGCAGCTGGACAGGAGGCTACGAGCAGTACTTC. Protein: CASSWTGGYEQYF.

Only one count was recorded for this clone. V and J are TRBV14 and TRBJ2-7, with 12 bases identical to TRBD2. CDR1 SGHDN and CDR2 FVKESK come from the germline V gene. The length of the CDR3 is 15 residues. V was pared by 0 bases and J by 12 bases, with 9 bases of the junction left unmatched. The CDR3 DNA is TGTGCCAGCAGCCAAGAATCCCGGACTAGCGGGAATCGGTACTTC. It codes for CASSQESRTSGNRYF.

With respect to this clone: An end of the junction does not agree with germline; a read error may underlie this. For the CDR3, the DNA is TGTGCCAGCAGCCTTGACAGGGGGTCAGATGCGCAGTATTTT. Residues: CASSLDRGSDAQYF. The V and J genes are TRBV27 and TRBJ2-3; 9 bases fit TRBD1. The CDR3 contains 14 residues. CDR1 is MNHEY, CDR2 SMNVEV, per germline (reference sequence).

This clone appeared a few times. The chain has TRBV19 and TRBJ1-5; tentative D call: TRBD1 (6 bases). There are 16 residues in the CDR3. Germline CDR1 LNHDA, CDR2 SQIVND (reference sequence). V lost 5 bases and J lost 9, with 23 bases in between. The CDR3 reads CASSVGIGTPTPPQHF. The CDR3 DNA is TGTGCCAGTAGTGTGGGTATTGGGACACCAACGCCGCCCCAGCATTTT.

The table lists this clone with a count of one. V gene TRBV13 combines with J gene TRBJ1-6; D call uncertain. This CDR3 is built from 14 residues. CDR1 PRHDT and CDR2 FYEKMQ come from the germline V gene (reference sequence). With 0 bases removed from V and 7 bases from J, the gap between germline ends came to 7 bases. The CDR3 region has the DNA TGTGCCAGCAGCTTAGGCTCGCGGAATTCACCCCTCCACTTT. It yields the protein CASSLGSRNSPLHF.

The chain employs TRBV5-1 and TRBJ2-1; TRBD2 is a possible D gene (5 bases). Trimming left V 0 bases short and J 5 bases short, with 12 bases between. Germline loops: CDR1 SGHRS, CDR2 YFSETQ. This CDR3 is built from 15 residues. CDR3 region: CASSLDGITDNEQFF. In DNA form, the CDR3 reads TGCGCCAGCAGCTTGGACGGGATTACGGACAATGAGCAGTTCTTC.

In DNA form, the CDR3 reads TGTGCCAGCAGCGGGCCGGGACTAGCGGGCACAGATACGCAGTATTTT. Translating it yields CASSGPGLAGTDTQYF. This sequence joins TRBV7-9 and TRBJ2-3; TRBD2 matches at 11 bases. J lost 1 base, V lost 5 bases, and 5 bases had no gene match. CDR3 length equals 16 residues. Germline lookup yields CDR1 SEHNR and CDR2 FQNEAQ (reference sequence). Looking up the rest from reference TRBV7-9 and TRBJ2-3 gives the full variable domain: DTGVSQNPRHKITKRGQNVTFRCDPISEHNRLYWYRQTLGQGPEFLTYFQNEAQLEKSRLLSDRFSAERPKGSFSTLEIQRTEQGDSAMYLCASSGPGLAGTDTQYFGPGTRLTVL.

This chain joins TRBV4-2 and TRBJ2-7, with D uncertain. Trimming removed 4 bases from V and 5 bases from J, with 15 bases in between. In germline, CDR1 is LGHNA, CDR2 YNFKEQ. CDR3 length: 14 amino acids. In DNA, the CDR3 is TGTGCCAGCAGCCCCACCAACGGGTTCGACGAGCAGTACTTC. Encoded protein: CASSPTNGFDEQYF.

This clone turned up a few times. V usage is TRBV30 and J usage is TRBJ2-5, with TRBD2 matching 12 bases. The J call could be wrong; TRBJ2-7 is a better fit for the DNA end. This CDR3 contains 14 residues. Germline V CDR1 and CDR2: GTSNPN, SVGIG (reference sequence). CDR3 nucleotide sequence: TGTGCCTGGAGTGGACTAGCGGGAGTCTACGAGCAGTACTTC. Its protein product is CAWSGLAGVYEQYF.

The rearrangement joins TRBV20-1 to TRBJ2-7; 7 bases match TRBD2. V dropped 3 bases and J dropped 6; count of bases not matched to a gene: 2. Per the germline V gene, CDR1 is DFQATT and CDR2 is SNEGSKA (reference sequence). The CDR3 totals 11 residues. For the CDR3, the DNA is TGCAGTGCTAGCGGGGGGTTCGAGCAGTACTTC. It translates to CSASGGFEQYF.